This T cell receptor beta chain was identified during a study of blood T cells in healthy people across ages. This clonotype came up a few times. No antigen is known for it. At least 6 million PBMCs were isolated per sample. Deletions cut 8 bases from V and 1 base from J, with 11 bases between. Germline CDR1 reads MDHEN; CDR2 reads SYDVKM. The CDR3 totals 13 residues. The use of a sample-barcoded 5' primer and a J-beta primer mix characterized a second PCR of roughly 6 to 11 cycles. The template-switch adaptor, which had 12 random nucleotides, put a tag on each cDNA molecule. TCRdb reprocessed the 5' RACE reads with MiXCR, giving one entry per CDR3 protein. This table has approximately 1.5 million distinct CDR3 sequences, about 35% appearing once. Study-wide findings and caveats: Researchers deemed the diversity estimates from one million T cells underestimates. Since the PBMCs were unsorted, naive and antigen-experienced cells could not be conclusively compared.

The V gene is TRBV28, the J gene TRBJ2-5, with TRBD1 as a possible D gene (5 bases). The material sequenced was blood. This sequence originates from a woman aged 25-40 years in good health. The CDR3 loop is CASGKTVQETQYF. In DNA, the CDR3 is TGTGCCAGCGGAAAGACAGTCCAAGAGACCCAGTACTTC.